This entry features one T cell receptor beta chain sequence. What it recognizes is unknown. CD45RO-negative cells were positively selected for CCR7, leaving out terminally differentiated effector memory CD45RA+ cells. Sequencing used immunoSEQ multiplex PCR; TCRdb keeps in-frame clones, though not all of them. Of hundreds of thousands of clones in the sample, around 92% were seen once. The data derive from a study of shared clonotypes between healthy human individuals. Regarding the study as a whole: Clonotypes which were not shared had lower generation probabilities than clonotypes that all four donors shared.

This CDR3 is 15 amino acids long. V lost 3 bases to trimming and J lost 3 bases; unmatched junction nucleotides: 3. The germline V gene has CDR1 LGHNA and CDR2 YSLEER. The clonotype was recovered from a man between 25 and 39 years old in good health. Sequenced sample: naive CD8+ T cells sorted from blood. The rearrangement joins TRBV4-3 to TRBJ2-3; 10 bases align to TRBD2. The CDR3 DNA is TGCGCCAGCAGCCACTCTAGCGGGAGTACAGATACGCAGTATTTT. Translating it yields CASSHSSGSTDTQYF.